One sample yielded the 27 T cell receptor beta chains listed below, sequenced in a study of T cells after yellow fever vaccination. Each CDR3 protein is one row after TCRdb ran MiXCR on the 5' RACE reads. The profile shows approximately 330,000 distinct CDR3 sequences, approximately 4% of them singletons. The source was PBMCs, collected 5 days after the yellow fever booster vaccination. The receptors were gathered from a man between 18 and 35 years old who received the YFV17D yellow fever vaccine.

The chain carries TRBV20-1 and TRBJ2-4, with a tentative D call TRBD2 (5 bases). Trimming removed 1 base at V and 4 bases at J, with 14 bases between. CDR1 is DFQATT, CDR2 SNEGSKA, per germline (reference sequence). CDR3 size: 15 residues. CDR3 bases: TGCAGTGCTAGAGGCGCGCCGACGGGGAAAAACATTCAGTACTTC. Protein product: CSARGAPTGKNIQYF.

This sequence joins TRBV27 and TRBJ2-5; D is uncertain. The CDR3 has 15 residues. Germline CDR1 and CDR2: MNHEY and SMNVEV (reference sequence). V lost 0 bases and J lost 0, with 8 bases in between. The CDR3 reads CASSLSPTYQETQYF. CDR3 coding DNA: TGTGCCAGCAGTTTATCGCCTACGTACCAAGAGACCCAGTACTTC.

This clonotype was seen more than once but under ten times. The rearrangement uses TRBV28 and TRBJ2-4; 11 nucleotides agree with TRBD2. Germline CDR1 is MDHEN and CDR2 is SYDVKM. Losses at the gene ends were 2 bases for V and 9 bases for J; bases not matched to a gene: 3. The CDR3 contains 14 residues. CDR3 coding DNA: TGTGCCAGCAGTTTACCTAGCGGGGGGCTCATTCAGTACTTC. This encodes CASSLPSGGLIQYF.

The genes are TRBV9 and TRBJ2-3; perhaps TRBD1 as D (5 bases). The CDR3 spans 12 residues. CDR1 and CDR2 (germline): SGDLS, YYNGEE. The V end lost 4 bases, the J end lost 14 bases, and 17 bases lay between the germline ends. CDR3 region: CASSTYQGKRYF. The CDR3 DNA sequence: TGTGCCAGCAGCACCTACCAGGGAAAGCGGTATTTT. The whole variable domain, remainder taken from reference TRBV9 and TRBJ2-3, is DSGVTQTPKHLITATGQRVTLRCSPRSGDLSVYWYQQSLDQGLQFLIQYYNGEERAKGNILERFSAQQFPDLHSELNLSSLELGDSALYFCASSTYQGKRYFGPGTRLTVL.

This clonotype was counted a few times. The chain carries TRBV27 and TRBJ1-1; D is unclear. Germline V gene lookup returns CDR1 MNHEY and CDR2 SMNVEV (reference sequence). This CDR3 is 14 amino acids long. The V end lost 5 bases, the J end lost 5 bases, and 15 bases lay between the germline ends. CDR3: CASSPKRLGTEAFF. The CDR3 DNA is TGTGCCAGCAGTCCGAAACGGCTGGGGACTGAAGCTTTCTTT.

The CDR3 DNA sequence: TGTGCCAGCACCCGACAGAGGATCAACGCCGGGGAGCTGTTTTTT. This sequence encodes CASTRQRINAGELFF. This chain uses TRBV28 with TRBJ2-2; D perhaps matches TRBD1 (5 bases). The CDR3 runs to 15 residues. V was pared by 7 bases and J by 6 bases, with 18 bases between. Germline V gene lookup returns CDR1 MDHEN and CDR2 SYDVKM.

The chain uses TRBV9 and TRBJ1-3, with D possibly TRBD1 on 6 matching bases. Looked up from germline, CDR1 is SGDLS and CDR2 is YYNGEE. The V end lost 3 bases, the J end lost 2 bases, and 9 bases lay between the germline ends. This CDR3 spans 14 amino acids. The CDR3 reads CASSENRAGNTIYF. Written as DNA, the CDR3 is TGTGCCAGCAGCGAGAACAGGGCTGGAAACACCATATATTTT.

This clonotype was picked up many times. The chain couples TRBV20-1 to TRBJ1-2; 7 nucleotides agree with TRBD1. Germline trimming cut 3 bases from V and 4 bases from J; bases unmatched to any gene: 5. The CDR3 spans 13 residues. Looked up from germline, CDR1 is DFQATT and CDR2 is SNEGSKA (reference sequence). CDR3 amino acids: CSARDRISYGYTF. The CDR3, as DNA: TGCAGTGCTAGGGACAGGATCTCCTATGGCTACACCTTC.

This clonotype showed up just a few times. CDR3 DNA: TGTGCCACCAGTGATGCAGGCAATAACTATGGCTACACCTTC. This gives the protein CATSDAGNNYGYTF. V and J are TRBV24-1 and TRBJ1-2; D not resolved. The V gene's germline CDR1 is KGHDR and CDR2 SFDVKD. The CDR3 runs 14 residues. V gave up 3 bases and J gave up 1 base, with 8 bases separating them.

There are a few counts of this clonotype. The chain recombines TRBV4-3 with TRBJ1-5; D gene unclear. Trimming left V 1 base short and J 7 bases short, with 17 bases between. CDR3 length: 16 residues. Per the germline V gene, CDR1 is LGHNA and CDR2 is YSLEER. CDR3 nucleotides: TGCGCCAGCAGCCAAGTGATCGGTTCCTCCGGGCAGCCCCAGCATTTT. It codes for CASSQVIGSSGQPQHF.

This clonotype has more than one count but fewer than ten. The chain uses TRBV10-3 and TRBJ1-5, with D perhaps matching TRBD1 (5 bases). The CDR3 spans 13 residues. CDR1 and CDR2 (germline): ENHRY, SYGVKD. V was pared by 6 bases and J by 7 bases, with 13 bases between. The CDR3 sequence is CAISGGPRQPQHF. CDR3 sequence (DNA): TGTGCCATCAGCGGGGGTCCCAGGCAGCCCCAGCATTTT.

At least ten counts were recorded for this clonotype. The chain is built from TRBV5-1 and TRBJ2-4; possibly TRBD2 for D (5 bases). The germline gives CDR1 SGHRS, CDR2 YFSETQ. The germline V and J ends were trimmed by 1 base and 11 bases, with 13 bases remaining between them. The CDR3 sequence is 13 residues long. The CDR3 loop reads CASSLPGIGVQYF. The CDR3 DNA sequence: TGCGCCAGCAGCTTGCCCGGGATTGGTGTTCAGTACTTC.

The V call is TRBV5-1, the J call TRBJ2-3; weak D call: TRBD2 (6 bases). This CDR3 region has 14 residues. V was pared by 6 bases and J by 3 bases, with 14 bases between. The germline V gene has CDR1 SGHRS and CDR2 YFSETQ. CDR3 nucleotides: TGCGCCAGCAAGTTGGCTAGCGCTACAGATACGCAGTATTTT. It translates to CASKLASATDTQYF. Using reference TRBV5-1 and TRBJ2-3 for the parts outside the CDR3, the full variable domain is KAGVTQTPRYLIKTRGQQVTLSCSPISGHRSVSWYQQTPGQGLQFLFEYFSETQRNKGNFPGRFSGRQFSNSRSEMNVSTLELGDSALYLCASKLASATDTQYFGPGTRLTVL.

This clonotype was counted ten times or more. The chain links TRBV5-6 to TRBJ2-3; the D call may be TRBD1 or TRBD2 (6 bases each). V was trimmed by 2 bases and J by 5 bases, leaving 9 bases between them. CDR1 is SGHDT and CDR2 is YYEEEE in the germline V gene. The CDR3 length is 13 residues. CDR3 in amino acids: CASSLQGGDTQYF. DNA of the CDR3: TGTGCCAGCAGCTTACAGGGAGGAGATACGCAGTATTTT.

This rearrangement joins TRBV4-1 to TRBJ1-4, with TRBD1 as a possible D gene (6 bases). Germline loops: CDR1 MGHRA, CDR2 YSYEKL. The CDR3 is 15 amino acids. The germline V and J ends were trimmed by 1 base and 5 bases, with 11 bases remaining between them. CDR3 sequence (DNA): TGCGCCAGCAGCCAAGCAGGGGCCCAGAATGAAAAACTGTTTTTT. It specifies CASSQAGAQNEKLFF.

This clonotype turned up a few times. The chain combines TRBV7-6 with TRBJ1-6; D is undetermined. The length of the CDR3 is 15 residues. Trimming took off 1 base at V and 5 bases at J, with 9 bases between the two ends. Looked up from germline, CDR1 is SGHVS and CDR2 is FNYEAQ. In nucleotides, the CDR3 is TGTGCCAGCAGCTTAGGACCCGTTAATAATTCACCCCTCCACTTT. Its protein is CASSLGPVNNSPLHF.

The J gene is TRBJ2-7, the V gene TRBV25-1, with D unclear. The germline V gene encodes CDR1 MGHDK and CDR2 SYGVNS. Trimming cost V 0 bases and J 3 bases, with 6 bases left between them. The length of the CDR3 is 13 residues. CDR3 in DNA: TGTGCCAGCAGTGAATATCCAGACTACGAGCAGTACTTC. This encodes CASSEYPDYEQYF.

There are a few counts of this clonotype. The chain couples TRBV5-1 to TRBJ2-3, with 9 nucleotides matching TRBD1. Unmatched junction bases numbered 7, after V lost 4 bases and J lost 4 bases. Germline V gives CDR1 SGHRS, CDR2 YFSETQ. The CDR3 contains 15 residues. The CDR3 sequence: CASSLTGGWSDTQYF. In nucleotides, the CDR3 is TGCGCCAGCAGCCTTACAGGGGGCTGGTCAGATACGCAGTATTTT. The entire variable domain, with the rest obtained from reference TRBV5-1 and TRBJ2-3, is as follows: KAGVTQTPRYLIKTRGQQVTLSCSPISGHRSVSWYQQTPGQGLQFLFEYFSETQRNKGNFPGRFSGRQFSNSRSEMNVSTLELGDSALYLCASSLTGGWSDTQYFGPGTRLTVL.

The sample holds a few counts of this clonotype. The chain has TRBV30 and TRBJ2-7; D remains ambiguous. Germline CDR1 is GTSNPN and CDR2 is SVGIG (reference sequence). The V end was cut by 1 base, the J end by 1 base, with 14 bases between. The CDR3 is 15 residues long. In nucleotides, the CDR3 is TGTGCCTGGAGTGACGAACCCCTAGAGTCCTACGAGCAGTACTTC. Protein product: CAWSDEPLESYEQYF.

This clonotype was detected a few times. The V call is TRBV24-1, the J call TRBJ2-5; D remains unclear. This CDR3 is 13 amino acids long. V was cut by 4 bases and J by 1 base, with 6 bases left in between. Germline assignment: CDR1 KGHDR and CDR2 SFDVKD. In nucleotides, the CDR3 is TGTGCCACCAGTGAAGACGGCCAAGAGACCCAGTACTTC. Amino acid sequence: CATSEDGQETQYF.

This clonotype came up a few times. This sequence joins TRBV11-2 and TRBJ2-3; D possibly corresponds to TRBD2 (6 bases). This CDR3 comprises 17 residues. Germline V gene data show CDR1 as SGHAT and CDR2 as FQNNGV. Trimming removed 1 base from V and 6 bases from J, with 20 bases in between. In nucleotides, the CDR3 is TGTGCCAGCAGCTTAGGTAGCTTGGGACTGCACGTCGATACGCAGTATTTT. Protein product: CASSLGSLGLHVDTQYF.

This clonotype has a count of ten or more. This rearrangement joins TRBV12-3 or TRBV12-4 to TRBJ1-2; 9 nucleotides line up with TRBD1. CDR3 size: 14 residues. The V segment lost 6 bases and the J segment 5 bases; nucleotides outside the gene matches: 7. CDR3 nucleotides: TGTGCCAGCAGATCACAGGGGGCACAATATGGCTACACCTTC. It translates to CASRSQGAQYGYTF.

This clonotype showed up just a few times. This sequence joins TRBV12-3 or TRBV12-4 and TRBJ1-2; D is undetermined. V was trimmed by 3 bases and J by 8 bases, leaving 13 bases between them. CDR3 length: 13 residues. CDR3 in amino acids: CASSFVELEGYTF. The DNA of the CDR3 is TGTGCCAGCAGTTTTGTAGAACTGGAGGGCTACACCTTC.

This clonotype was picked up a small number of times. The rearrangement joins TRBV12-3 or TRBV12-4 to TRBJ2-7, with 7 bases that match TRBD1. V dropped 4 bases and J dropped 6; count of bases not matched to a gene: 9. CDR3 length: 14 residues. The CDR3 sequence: CASSYRGSRGEQYF. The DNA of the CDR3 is TGTGCCAGCAGTTACAGGGGTTCTAGGGGCGAGCAGTACTTC.

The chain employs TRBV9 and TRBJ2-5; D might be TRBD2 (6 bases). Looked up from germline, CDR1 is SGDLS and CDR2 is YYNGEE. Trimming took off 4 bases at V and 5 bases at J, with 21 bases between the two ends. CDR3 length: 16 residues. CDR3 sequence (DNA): TGTGCCAGCAGCTTCTCGGCTAGCCGCGCGGGGGAGACCCAGTACTTC. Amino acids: CASSFSASRAGETQYF.

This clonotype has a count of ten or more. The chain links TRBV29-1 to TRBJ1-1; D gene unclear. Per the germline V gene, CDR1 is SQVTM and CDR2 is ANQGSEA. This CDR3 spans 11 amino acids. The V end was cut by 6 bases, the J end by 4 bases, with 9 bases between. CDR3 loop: CSVLLGTEAFF. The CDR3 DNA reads TGCAGCGTCCTCCTTGGCACTGAAGCTTTCTTT.

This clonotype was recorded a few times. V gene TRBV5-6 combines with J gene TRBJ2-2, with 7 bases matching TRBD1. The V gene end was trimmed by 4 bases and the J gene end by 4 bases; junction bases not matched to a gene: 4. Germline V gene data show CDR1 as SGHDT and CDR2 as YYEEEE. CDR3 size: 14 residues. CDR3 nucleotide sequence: TGTGCCAGCAGCCACACAGGGGTCACCGGGGAGCTGTTTTTT. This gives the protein CASSHTGVTGELFF.